These T cell receptor beta chains were read from a single sample in a study of blood T cell repertoires in COVID-19. The protocol was immunoSEQ multiplex PCR, while the TCRdb copy is restricted to in-frame clones and leaves out a portion. This table has fewer than 85,000 clones, roughly 86% appearing once. Sequencing was performed on peripheral blood. The receptors come from a human donor in a cohort sampled during active COVID-19. The CDR3 runs from the conserved cysteine through the conserved F or W.

V,J,CDR3
TRBV6-5,TRBJ2-7,CASSKPGTGTYEQYF
TRBV5-3,TRBJ2-7,CARTGRGEQYF
TRBV2,TRBJ2-2,CASRGQTNTGELFF
TRBV5-1,TRBJ2-1,CASSFVGTEYNEQFF
TRBV5-1,TRBJ1-3,CASSSGQTSGNTIYF
TRBV5-1,TRBJ2-3,CASSIGTSVDTQYF
TRBV27,TRBJ2-7,CASSLSSGGYEQYF
TRBV19,TRBJ2-2,CASTPPAGGPTGELFF
TRBV7-6,TRBJ1-5,CASSHSGFDQPQHF
TRBV19,TRBJ2-1,CASSIGRGGDSYNEQFF
TRBV18,TRBJ1-2,CASSPSGFYGYTF
TRBV7-8,TRBJ1-5,CASSLWGGFLNQPQHF
TRBV7-9,TRBJ2-5,CASSLARSGETQYF
TRBV5-1,TRBJ2-1,CASSLAGGVGYNEQFF
TRBV7-9,TRBJ1-5,CASSLTGNGLPQHF
TRBV27,TRBJ1-5,CASSARGWGNQPQHF
TRBV13,TRBJ1-6,CASSLSTRAANSPLHF
TRBV3-1/TRBV3-2,TRBJ2-3,CASSRGLPADTQYF
TRBV3-1/TRBV3-2,TRBJ2-1,CASSPSTGDAAYNEQFF
TRBV2,TRBJ2-5,CASSERTSGGQETQYF
TRBV7-9,TRBJ2-1,CASSLGDLGQFF
TRBV28,TRBJ2-3,CASSNRQGRATDTQYF
TRBV5-1,TRBJ1-2,CASSLAGTGGPNYGYTF
TRBV29-1,TRBJ2-1,CSVDSQRGYNEQFF
TRBV5-1,TRBJ2-7,CASSRGDSSYEQYF
TRBV11-3,TRBJ2-5,CASSLDQTSGHQETQYF
TRBV5-1,TRBJ2-7,CASSPQGEMNSYEQYF
TRBV5-1,TRBJ1-5,CASSLTGGSGNQPQHF
TRBV5-1,TRBJ2-3,CASSNGQGGTDTQYF
TRBV20-1,TRBJ1-5,CSASGLRGGQPQHF
TRBV10-3,TRBJ1-1,CAITDRSNTEAFF
TRBV5-1,TRBJ2-1,CASSLPEDSFYNEQFF
TRBV11-2,TRBJ2-7,CASSLNGLAYEQYF
TRBV5-6,TRBJ2-5,CASERKGTGQETQYF
TRBV5-1,TRBJ1-4,CASSLSSTNEKLFF
TRBV5-5,TRBJ2-3,CASSFSSGALGDTQYF
TRBV10-3,TRBJ2-2,CAHSQVSDTGELFF
TRBV2,TRBJ2-3,CAIPGLAGNFSTDTQYF
TRBV27,TRBJ2-3,CASSLTWGQGKDTQYF
TRBV3-1/TRBV3-2,TRBJ2-5,CASGGRGGGPRETQYF
TRBV13,TRBJ1-6,CASRDSFPNSPLHF
TRBV15,TRBJ1-1,CATSGGGGPQANTEAFF